One sample yielded the 5 T cell receptor beta chains listed below, sequenced in a study of T-cell memory formation after mild COVID-19. MiXCR was run by TCRdb on the 5' RACE reads, yielding one entry per CDR3 protein. The profile shows about 400,000 distinct CDR3 sequences, 16% of them singletons. Sequencing was done on a sample of PBMCs or a T cell subset sorted from them (not recorded which). All receptors come from a man between 18 and 35 years old who had mild COVID-19 (a few samples of this study predate the infection). Cell type and time point are not known.

The rearrangement links TRBV12-3 or TRBV12-4 to TRBJ2-1, with TRBD1 as a possible D gene (7 bases). The CDR3 loop spans 15 amino acids. Trimming removed 6 bases from V and 6 bases from J, with 18 bases in between. The CDR3 region has the DNA TGTGCCAGCAGACTAGGTGTCAGGGGGGCCAATGAGCAGTTCTTC. Translated, it gives CASRLGVRGANEQFF.

The DNA of the CDR3 is TGTGCCAGCAGCGAACTGGTGGAACCCCTCCACTTT. This translates into CASSELVEPLHF. This sequence joins TRBV11-2 and TRBJ1-6; D gene uncertain. The V gene's germline CDR1 is SGHAT and CDR2 FQNNGV. V lost 5 bases, J lost 12 bases, and 11 bases lay in between. The CDR3 consists of 12 residues.

This clonotype has ten or more counts. The CDR3 is CSAGRQGAYNEQFF. The CDR3 DNA sequence: TGCAGTGCTGGCAGACAGGGAGCCTACAATGAGCAGTTCTTC. The V call is TRBV20-1, the J call TRBJ2-1, with TRBD1 matching 7 bases. V trimming: 5 bases; J trimming: 2 bases; junction bases outside the gene matches: 6. Germline CDR1 is DFQATT and CDR2 is SNEGSKA (reference sequence). This CDR3 contains 14 residues.

In nucleotides, the CDR3 is TGTGCCAGCAGTCGAGGGACAGGGAGTTCACCCCTCCACTTT. This translates into CASSRGTGSSPLHF. This chain uses TRBV12-3 or TRBV12-4 with TRBJ1-6; 9 bases are shared with TRBD1. Unmatched junction bases numbered 5, after V lost 5 bases and J lost 9 bases. This CDR3 is 14 amino acids long.

The chain uses TRBV25-1 and TRBJ1-6; D gene unclear. V lost 0 bases and J lost 10, with 13 bases in between. Germline-derived CDR1 and CDR2 are MGHDK and SYGVNS. CDR3 length: 15 amino acids. The CDR3: CASSEYRGRGSPLHF. The CDR3 DNA follows: TGTGCCAGCAGTGAATATAGAGGACGAGGGTCACCCCTCCACTTT.